This T cell receptor (beta chain) was retrieved from a study of blood T cell repertoires in COVID-19. The repertoire was sequenced with immunoSEQ multiplex PCR; TCRdb's copy has only in-frame clones and lacks some. The data hold roughly 150,000 clones, with around 90% observed a single time. In germline, CDR1 is SGHAT, CDR2 FQDESV (reference sequence). The CDR3 extends over 15 amino acids. Trimming at V came to 3 bases and at J to 7 bases, leaving 10 bases not matched to a gene. Sequenced material: peripheral blood. This chain uses TRBV11-1 with TRBJ2-7, with TRBD1 identical over 9 bases. The clonotype comes from a man aged 60 to 69 with acute or convalescent COVID-19. The CDR3 is CASSLVTGGVGEQYF. DNA for the CDR3: TGTGCCAGCAGCTTGGTCACAGGGGGCGTGGGTGAGCAGTACTTC.